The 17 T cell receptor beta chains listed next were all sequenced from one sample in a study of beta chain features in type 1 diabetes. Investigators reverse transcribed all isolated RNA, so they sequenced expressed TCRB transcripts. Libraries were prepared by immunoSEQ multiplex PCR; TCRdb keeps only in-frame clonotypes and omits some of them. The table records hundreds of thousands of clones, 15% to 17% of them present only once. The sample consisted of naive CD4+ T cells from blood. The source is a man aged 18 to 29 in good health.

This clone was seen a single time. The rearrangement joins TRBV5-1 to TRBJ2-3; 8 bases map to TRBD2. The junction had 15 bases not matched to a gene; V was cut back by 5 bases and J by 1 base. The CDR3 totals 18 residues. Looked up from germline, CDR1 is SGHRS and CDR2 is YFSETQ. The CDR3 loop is CASSRRQTAGVGTDTQYF. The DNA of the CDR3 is TGCGCCAGCAGTAGGCGACAGACAGCGGGAGTGGGCACAGATACGCAGTATTTT.

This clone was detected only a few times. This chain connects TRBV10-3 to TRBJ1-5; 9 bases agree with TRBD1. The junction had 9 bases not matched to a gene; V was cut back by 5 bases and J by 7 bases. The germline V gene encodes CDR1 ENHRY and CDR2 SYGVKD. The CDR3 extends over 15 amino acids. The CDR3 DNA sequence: TGTGCCATCAGTCCCGGGACAGGGTCGCGGCAGCCCCAGCATTTT. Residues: CAISPGTGSRQPQHF.

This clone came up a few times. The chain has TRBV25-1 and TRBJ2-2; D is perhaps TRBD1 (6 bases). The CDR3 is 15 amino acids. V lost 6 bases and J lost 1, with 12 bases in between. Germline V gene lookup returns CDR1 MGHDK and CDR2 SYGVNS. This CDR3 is CASRTQGGNTGELFF. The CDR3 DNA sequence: TGTGCCAGCAGAACCCAAGGGGGGAACACCGGGGAGCTGTTTTTT.

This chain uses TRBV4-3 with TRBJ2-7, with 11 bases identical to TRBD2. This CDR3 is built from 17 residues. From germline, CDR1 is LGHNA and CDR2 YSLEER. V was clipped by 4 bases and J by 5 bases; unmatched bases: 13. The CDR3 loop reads CASSPRQLAGVWDEQYF. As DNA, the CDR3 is TGCGCCAGCAGCCCCCGGCAACTAGCGGGAGTGTGGGACGAGCAGTACTTC.

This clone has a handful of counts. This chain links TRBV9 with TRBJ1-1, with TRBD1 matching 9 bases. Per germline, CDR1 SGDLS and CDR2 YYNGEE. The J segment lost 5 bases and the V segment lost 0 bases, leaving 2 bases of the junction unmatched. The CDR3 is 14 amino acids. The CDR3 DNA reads TGTGCCAGCAGCGTAGAGGGGACAGGGACTGAAGCTTTCTTT. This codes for CASSVEGTGTEAFF.

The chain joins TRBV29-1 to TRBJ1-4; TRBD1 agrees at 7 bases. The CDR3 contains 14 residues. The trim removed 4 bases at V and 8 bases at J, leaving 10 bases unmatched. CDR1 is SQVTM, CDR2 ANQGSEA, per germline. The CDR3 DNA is TGCAGCGTTGGGAGGGACAGTGGCAAGGAAAAACTGTTTTTT. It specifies CSVGRDSGKEKLFF.

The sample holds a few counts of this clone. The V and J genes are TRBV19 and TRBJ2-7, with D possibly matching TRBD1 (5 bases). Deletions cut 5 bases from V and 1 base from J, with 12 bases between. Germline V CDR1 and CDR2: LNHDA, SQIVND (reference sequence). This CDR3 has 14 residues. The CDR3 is CASSPQGQSYEQYF. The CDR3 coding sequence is TGTGCCAGTAGTCCCCAGGGTCAATCCTACGAGCAGTACTTC.

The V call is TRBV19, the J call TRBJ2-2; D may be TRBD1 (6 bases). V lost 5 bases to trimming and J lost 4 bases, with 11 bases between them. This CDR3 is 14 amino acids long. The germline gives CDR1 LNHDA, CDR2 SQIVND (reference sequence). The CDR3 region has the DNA TGTGCCAGTAGTCCACAGGGTTTCACCGGGGAGCTGTTTTTT. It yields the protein CASSPQGFTGELFF. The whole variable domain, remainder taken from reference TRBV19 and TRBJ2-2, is DGGITQSPKYLFRKEGQNVTLSCEQNLNHDAMYWYRQDPGQGLRLIYYSQIVNDFQKGDIAEGYSVSREKKESFPLTVTSAQKNPTAFYLCASSPQGFTGELFFGEGSRLTVL.

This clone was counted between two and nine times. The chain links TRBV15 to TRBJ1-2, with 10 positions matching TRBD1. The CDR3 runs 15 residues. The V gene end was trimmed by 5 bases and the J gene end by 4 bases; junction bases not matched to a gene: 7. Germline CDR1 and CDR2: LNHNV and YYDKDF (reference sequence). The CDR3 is CATSPRQGASYGYTF. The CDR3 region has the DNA TGTGCCACCAGCCCGCGACAGGGGGCAAGCTATGGCTACACCTTC.

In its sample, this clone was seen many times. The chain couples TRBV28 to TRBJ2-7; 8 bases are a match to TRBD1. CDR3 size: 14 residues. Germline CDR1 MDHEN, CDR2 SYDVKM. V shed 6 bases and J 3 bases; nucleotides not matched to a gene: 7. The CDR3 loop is CASRPGQEYYEQYF. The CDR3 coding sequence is TGTGCCAGCAGGCCGGGACAGGAATACTACGAGCAGTACTTC.

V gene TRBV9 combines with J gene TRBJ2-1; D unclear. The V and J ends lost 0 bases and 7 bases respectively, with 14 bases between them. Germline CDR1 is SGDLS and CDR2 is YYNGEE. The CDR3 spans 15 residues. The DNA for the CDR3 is TGTGCCAGCAGCGTAGGGAGTTTGGTTCGGAATGAGCAGTTCTTC. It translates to CASSVGSLVRNEQFF.

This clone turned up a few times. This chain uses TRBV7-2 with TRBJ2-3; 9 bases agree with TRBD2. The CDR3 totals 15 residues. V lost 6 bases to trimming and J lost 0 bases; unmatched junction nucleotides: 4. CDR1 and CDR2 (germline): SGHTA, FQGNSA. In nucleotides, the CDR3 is TGTGCCAGCAGACAGACTAGCGGAAGCACAGATACGCAGTATTTT. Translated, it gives CASRQTSGSTDTQYF.

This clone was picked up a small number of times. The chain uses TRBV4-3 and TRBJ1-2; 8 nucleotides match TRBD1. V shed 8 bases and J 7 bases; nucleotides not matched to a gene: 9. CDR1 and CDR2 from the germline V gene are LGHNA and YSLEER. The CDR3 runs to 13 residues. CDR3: CASSLDRGTGYTF. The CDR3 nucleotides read TGCGCCAGCTCCCTTGACAGGGGAACTGGCTACACCTTC.

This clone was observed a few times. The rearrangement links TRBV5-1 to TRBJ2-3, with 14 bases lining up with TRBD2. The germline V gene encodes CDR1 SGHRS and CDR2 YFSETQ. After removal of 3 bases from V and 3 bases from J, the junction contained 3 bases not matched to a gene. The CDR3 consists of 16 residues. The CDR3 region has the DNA TGCGCCAGCAGCTCCGGGACTAGCGGGAGAACAGATACGCAGTATTTT. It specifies CASSSGTSGRTDTQYF.

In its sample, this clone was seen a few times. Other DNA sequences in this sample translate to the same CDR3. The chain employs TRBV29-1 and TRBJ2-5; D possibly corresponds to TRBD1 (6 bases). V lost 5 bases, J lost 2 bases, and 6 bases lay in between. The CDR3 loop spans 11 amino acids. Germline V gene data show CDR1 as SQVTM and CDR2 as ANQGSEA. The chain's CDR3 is CSVRGQETQYF. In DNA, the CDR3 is TGCAGCGTTAGGGGGCAAGAGACCCAGTACTTC.

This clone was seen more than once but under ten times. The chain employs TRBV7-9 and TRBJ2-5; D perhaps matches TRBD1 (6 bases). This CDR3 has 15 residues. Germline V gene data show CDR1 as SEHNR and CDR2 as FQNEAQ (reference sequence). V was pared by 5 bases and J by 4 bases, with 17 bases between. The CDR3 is CASSVPGTHVETQYF. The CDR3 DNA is TGTGCCAGCAGCGTACCTGGGACACACGTAGAGACCCAGTACTTC.

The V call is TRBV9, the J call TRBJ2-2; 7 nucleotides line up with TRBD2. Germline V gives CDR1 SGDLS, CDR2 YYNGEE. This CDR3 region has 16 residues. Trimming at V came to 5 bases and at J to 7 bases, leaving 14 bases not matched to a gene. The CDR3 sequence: CASRLRPGREGGELFF. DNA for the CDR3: TGTGCCAGCAGACTCCGGCCCGGCAGGGAGGGCGGGGAGCTGTTTTTT.